This record covers a single T cell receptor beta chain. Its antigen remains unknown. This specimen comes from a study of T-cell reconstitution after alpha-beta-depleted transplantation in children. The CDR3 totals 15 residues. Germline loops: CDR1 LGHNA, CDR2 YNFKEQ. Trimming removed 10 bases from V and 3 bases from J; junction bases left unmatched: 11. Study-wide findings and caveats: When one year had passed after transplant, most T-cell counts and diversity came from newly produced T cells. TCRbeta diversity was high at day 60 in some patients (a result of surviving recipient T cells and thymic progenitors). About two months after transplant, alpha-beta T cells reportedly came from several hundred expanded graft clones.

Unique molecular identifiers were incorporated during preparation of the TCRbeta library. TCRdb called the PCR reads again in MiXCR, with one record for every CDR3 protein. Here the sample spans about 300,000 distinct CDR3 sequences, roughly a tenth being singletons. This receptor was obtained from a boy less than two years old with acute myeloid leukemia, due to receive a stem cell transplant. The gene calls are TRBV4-2 and TRBJ2-1; 8 bases map to TRBD2. The specimen comprised PBMCs, sampled before TCRalphabeta/CD19-depleted stem cell transplant. CDR3 sequence reads: CAMAPGLVRYNEQFF. CDR3 nucleotides: TGTGCCATGGCCCCGGGACTAGTCCGCTACAATGAGCAGTTCTTC.